This TCR beta chain was captured by sequencing in a study of lymphopenia after photon versus proton radiotherapy. The ends were cut back, 4 bases at V and 2 bases at J, with 16 bases in the middle. The CDR3 length is 15 residues. CDR1 SGHNT and CDR2 YYREEE come from the germline V gene (reference sequence). Profiled with immunoSEQ multiplex PCR; TCRdb holds only in-frame clones, not every one. The repertoire includes about 16,000 clones, approximately 90% of them detected once, and about 50% sits in the top ten. Note on this clone: Its antigen is currently unknown.

Broader study findings: Larger post-nadir TCR diversity loss correlated inversely with survival in deceased patients. After the lymphocyte nadir, photon-treated repertoires showed oligoclonal expansion, especially of CD8+ Temra cells. Under photons, naive T cells and diversity fell while effector/memory populations rose.

This clonotype was sampled from a woman in her sixties or seventies with cholangiocarcinoma. Some clones in this sample may be carry-over from other donors' samples. The rearrangement links TRBV5-4 to TRBJ2-7, with D perhaps matching TRBD2 (5 bases). The sequenced sample was peripheral blood, obtained from a patient treated with proton-based radiotherapy. CDR3 sequence (DNA): TGTGCCAGCAGCCTACCTGGGGAGCCGACCTACGAGCAGTACTTC. This translates into CASSLPGEPTYEQYF.